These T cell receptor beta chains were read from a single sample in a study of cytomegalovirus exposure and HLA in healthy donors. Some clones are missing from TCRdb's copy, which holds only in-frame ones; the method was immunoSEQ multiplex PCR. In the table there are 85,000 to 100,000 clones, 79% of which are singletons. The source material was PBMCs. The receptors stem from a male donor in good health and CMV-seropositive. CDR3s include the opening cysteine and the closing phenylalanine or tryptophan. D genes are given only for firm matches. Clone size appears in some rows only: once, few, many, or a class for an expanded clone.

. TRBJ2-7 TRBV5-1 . CASSLAPDTPYEQYF TGCGCCAGCAGCTTGGCCCCTGACACACCCTACGAGCAGTACTTC
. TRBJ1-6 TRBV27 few CASSFGGNHSPLHF TGTGCCAGCAGTTTCGGCGGGAACCACTCACCCCTCCACTTT
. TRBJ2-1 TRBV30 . CAWSVLVEGEQFF TGTGCCTGGAGTGTACTTGTGGAGGGAGAGCAGTTCTTC
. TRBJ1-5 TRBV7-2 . CASSLGIGRHDQPQHF TGTGCCAGCAGCTTAGGTATAGGCCGACACGATCAGCCCCAGCATTTT
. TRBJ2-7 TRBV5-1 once CASSLPDRSYEQYF TGCGCCAGCAGCTTGCCCGACAGATCCTACGAGCAGTACTTC
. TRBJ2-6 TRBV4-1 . CASSQDLLRTGPSSGANVLTF TGCGCCAGCAGCCAGGACCTGTTGCGTACAGGCCCGAGCTCTGGGGCCAACGTCCTGACTTTC
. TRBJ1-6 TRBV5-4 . CASSFFNRADSPLHF TGTGCCAGCAGCTTTTTCAACAGGGCTGATTCACCCCTCCACTTT
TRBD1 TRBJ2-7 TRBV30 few CAWIGGQDSYEQYF TGTGCCTGGATAGGAGGACAGGACTCCTACGAGCAGTACTTC
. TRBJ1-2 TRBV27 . CASSLRWRSNYGYTF TGTGCCAGCAGTTTACGTTGGAGATCTAACTATGGCTACACCTTC
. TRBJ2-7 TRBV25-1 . CASSEDRTYEQYF TGTGCCAGCAGTGAAGACAGAACCTACGAGCAGTACTTC
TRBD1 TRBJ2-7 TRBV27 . CASRPGQGYEQYF TGTGCCAGCAGGCCGGGACAGGGTTACGAGCAGTACTTC
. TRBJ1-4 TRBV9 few CASSDSPYATNEKLFF TGTGCCAGCAGCGACAGCCCGTATGCAACTAATGAAAAACTGTTTTTT
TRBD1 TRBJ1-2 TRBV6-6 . CASSYSGQPVYGYTF TGTGCCAGCAGTTACTCGGGACAGCCTGTCTATGGCTACACCTTC
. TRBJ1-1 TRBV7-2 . CASSLGGGEMNTEAFF TGTGCCAGCAGCTTAGGCGGGGGAGAAATGAACACTGAAGCTTTCTTT
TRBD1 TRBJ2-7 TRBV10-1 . CASSDPGTGTYEQYF TGCGCCAGCAGTGATCCCGGGACAGGGACCTACGAGCAGTACTTC
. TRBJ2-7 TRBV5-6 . CASSLYYEQYF TGTGCCAGCAGCTTGTACTACGAGCAGTACTTC
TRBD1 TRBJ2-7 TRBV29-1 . CSVRQGGTYEQYF TGCAGCGTGCGACAGGGGGGCACCTACGAGCAGTACTTC
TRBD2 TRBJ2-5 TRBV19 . CASKASGGAGETQYF TGTGCCAGTAAAGCTAGCGGGGGGGCCGGGGAGACCCAGTACTTC
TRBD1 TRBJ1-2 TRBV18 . CASSILGQEGGYTF TGTGCCAGCTCAATATTGGGACAGGAAGGTGGCTACACCTTC
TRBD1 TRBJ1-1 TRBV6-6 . CASSTQGANTEAFF TGTGCCAGCAGTACACAGGGGGCGAACACTGAAGCTTTCTTT
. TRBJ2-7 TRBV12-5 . CASPPGQGGSYEQYF TGTGCTAGTCCCCCGGGGCAGGGAGGTTCCTACGAGCAGTACTTC
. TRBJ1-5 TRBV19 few CASSKQASNQPQHF TGTGCCAGTAGTAAACAGGCCAGCAATCAGCCCCAGCATTTT
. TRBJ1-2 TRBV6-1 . CASSVEVSGYTF TGTGCCAGCAGTGTGGAGGTTAGTGGCTACACCTTC
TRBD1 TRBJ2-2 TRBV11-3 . CASSRLLTGGTGELFF TGTGCCAGCAGCCGACTACTGACAGGGGGTACCGGGGAGCTGTTTTTT
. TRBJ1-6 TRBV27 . CASSLARSNSPLHF TGTGCCAGCAGTTTGGCCCGGAGTAATTCACCCCTCCACTTT
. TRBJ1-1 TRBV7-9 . CASSSLGQLEAFF TGTGCCAGCAGCTCCCTAGGTCAGCTCGAAGCTTTCTTT